The subject of this entry is one TCR beta chain. This clonotype was counted between two and nine times. Which antigen it targets is not known. No base quality information exists; no much larger clone differs at one position. This sample stems from a study of blood T cells in healthy people across ages (dated by TCRdb to the mid-2010s). In the study overall: In model experiments, template switching captured roughly one uniquely barcoded TCR beta cDNA molecule for every two T cells. The study analyzed two additional independent replicas of 1 million unique cDNA reads from the same blood draw for two donors, one aged 18 to 30 and one aged 80 or older. Four age groups were formed from the donors: young (average about 15 years), middle-aged (more than 35), aged (roughly 58) and long-lived (about 80). The study measured age-related changes in TCR beta repertoire diversity using deep sequencing normalized with unique cDNA molecular identifiers. To avoid experimental bias, donors of different ages were distributed randomly across sequencing lanes.

The CDR3 measures 15 amino acids from cysteine to phenylalanine. The read is trimmed to its CDR3 DNA, 45 bases read in frame from base 1. At the junction V is shortened by 7 bases and J by 0 bases, with 16 bases in between. According to the germline V gene (reference sequence), CDR1 reads MNHNY and CDR2 reads SVGAGI. The approximately 40 donors, aged roughly 6 to 95 years, were systemically healthy Caucasian individuals from Russia. Each donor gave 8 to 10 milliliters of peripheral blood, collected into EDTA-treated Vacutainer tubes. PBMCs were isolated by Ficoll-Paque density-gradient centrifugation, with at least 6 million obtained per sample. Trizol reagent was used to extract total RNA from the PBMCs, yielding at least 5 micrograms per sample. For every donor, an aliquot of PBMCs went through flow cytometry to measure the percentages of naive CD45RAhigh/CD27high T cells. Overall results and qualifications from the work: Compared with the aged group, the long-lived group had more naive CD4+ T cells, fewer expanded clones and increased TCR diversity, suggesting age selection. Estimates of total diversity based on one million sequenced T cells were considered lower bounds and underestimates. Because the CMV infection status of the donors was unknown, age-related changes in expanded clonotypes may potentially have been confounded. A strong correlation was found between observed TCR beta diversity and the percentage of naive T cells measured by flow cytometry. As age increased, observed TCR beta diversity per million T cells dropped in a roughly linear way, and a significant reduction was already evident by age 40. Bulk unsorted PBMC profiling prevented conclusive comparison of naive and antigen-experienced compartments.

Receptor libraries were prepared by 5' RACE. The instrument was an Illumina HiSeq 2500. The second PCR ran for about 6 to 11 cycles and used a J-beta primer mix along with a sample-barcoded 5' primer. Each TCR beta cDNA molecule received a unique molecular identifier from a template-switch 5' adaptor carrying 12 random nucleotides. Each sample yielded at least 2.5 million CDR3-containing paired-end reads. The Mint cDNA synthesis kit, primed by a TRBC-specific oligonucleotide, was used to synthesize first-strand cDNA from all RNA. All cDNA was treated with uracil-DNA glycosylase and then went through a first 18-cycle PCR with the universal primers M1SS and BC2_uni_R. From the authors' description of their analysis: For normalization, 1 million high-quality reads, each with a distinct molecular identifier, were randomly selected from each sample. Reads with shared molecular identifiers were discarded instead of being binned into consensus sequences. MiTCR, run with a Q25 quality threshold and the strictest error-elimination algorithm, handled CDR3 identification, clonotype clustering and error correction. A nonparametric unseen species model using Euler transformation provided a lower-bound estimate of total TCR beta diversity. TCRdb trimmed the raw reads at Q25, called clones with MiXCR and kept productive beta chains. Every distinct CDR3 protein forms one entry, paired with its most common genes and DNA. TCRdb's processing, not the authors', yielded these V and J calls. This sample holds roughly 2 million distinct CDR3 sequences; 40% to 55% were observed only once. The ten largest clonotypes hold approximately 2.1% of the sample.

The TCR comes from a middle-aged woman in good health. The sequence joins TRBV6-6 to TRBJ2-7; no D gene is confidently identified. Sequencing was carried out using blood. The DNA sequence reads TGTGCCAGCACCCCCAGCGTACCGAGCTCCTACGAGCAGTACTTC. It codes for CASTPSVPSSYEQYF.